This paragraph covers one T cell receptor (beta chain) sequence. Its antigen is still unknown. Trimming took off 1 base at V and 4 bases at J, with 10 bases between the two ends. Germline assignment: CDR1 SGHRS and CDR2 YFSETQ. There are 14 residues in the CDR3. cDNA synthesis used the whole RNA isolate, giving expressed TCRB sequences. Assay: immunoSEQ multiplex PCR; the TCRdb copy retains only in-frame clones and omits some. This table has under 250,000 clones, 11% appearing once. The data were obtained in a study of beta chain features in type 1 diabetes. Study outcomes and limitations: For type 1 diabetes patients, VDJ junctions showed fewer insertions and more deletions.

The chain carries TRBV5-1 and TRBJ2-3; D unclear. Sequenced input: central memory CD4+ T cells from blood. This receptor was taken from a man aged 18 to 29 in good health. In nucleotides, the CDR3 is TGCGCCAGCAGCTTGTACGTGTCGGCAGATACGCAGTATTTT. Its translation is CASSLYVSADTQYF.